This T cell receptor (beta chain) was documented in a study of blood T cell repertoires in COVID-19. Authors' processing steps: Nucleated cell number was recorded as an estimate derived from reference gene primer amplification. Produced via immunoSEQ multiplex PCR; TCRdb's table is partial and in-frame only. Clone size and the V and J calls come from that table; the DNA yielded D and trimming. Seen here are under 50,000 clones, 85% to 95% observed once, and the top ten hold about 1%. This CDR3 spans 15 amino acids. Germline loops: CDR1 SGHRS, CDR2 YFSETQ. V lost 0 bases to trimming and J lost 5 bases; unmatched junction nucleotides: 1. While infection was still active, Seattle patients were enrolled and then followed longitudinally.

The gene calls are TRBV5-1 and TRBJ2-2; TRBD1 agrees at 10 bases. The origin of this receptor is a man aged 55 to 70 with COVID-19, enrolled during active disease. What was sequenced was peripheral blood. This CDR3 is CASSLGTGGTGELFF. CDR3 bases: TGCGCCAGCAGCTTGGGGACAGGGGGTACCGGGGAGCTGTTTTTT. The variable domain in full, completed from reference TRBV5-1 and TRBJ2-2, reads KAGVTQTPRYLIKTRGQQVTLSCSPISGHRSVSWYQQTPGQGLQFLFEYFSETQRNKGNFPGRFSGRQFSNSRSEMNVSTLELGDSALYLCASSLGTGGTGELFFGEGSRLTVL.